The next 17 T cell receptor beta chains were all read from a single sample in a study of T cell responses to AZD1222 COVID-19 vaccine. The data were produced by immunoSEQ multiplex PCR, yet TCRdb's version contains in-frame clones alone and is incomplete. The data contain fewer than 85,000 clones, roughly 84% of them singletons. The sample was peripheral blood, taken 28 days after the second AZD1222 dose. The receptors derive from an adult who received the AZD1222 COVID-19 vaccine.

The chain carries TRBV30 and TRBJ1-4; a possible D gene is TRBD1 (5 bases). V was clipped by 0 bases and J by 5 bases, with 16 bases between them. The CDR3 covers 16 residues. CDR1 is GTSNPN, CDR2 SVGIG, per germline (reference sequence). The DNA of the CDR3 is TGTGCCTGGAGTGTACGGGGGTGGTCTGGCAATGAAAAACTGTTTTTT. It encodes CAWSVRGWSGNEKLFF. Filled out from reference TRBV30 and TRBJ1-4, the complete variable domain reads SQTIHQWPATLVQPVGSPLSLECTVEGTSNPNLYWYRQAAGRGLQLLFYSVGIGQISSEVPQNLSASRPQDRQFILSSKKLLLSDSGFYLCAWSVRGWSGNEKLFFGSGTQLSVL.

The V call is TRBV30, the J call TRBJ1-1; no firm D call. CDR3 length equals 14 residues. The V gene lost 0 bases and the J gene lost 7 bases, with 15 bases spanning the gap. Germline CDR1 GTSNPN, CDR2 SVGIG (reference sequence). The CDR3 region is CAWSVPPRTLEAFF. The CDR3 region has the DNA TGTGCCTGGAGTGTACCCCCCAGAACACTTGAAGCTTTCTTT.

This chain links TRBV5-1 with TRBJ2-3, with unresolved D. V was cut by 2 bases and J by 1 base, with 5 bases left in between. Germline CDR1 reads SGHRS; CDR2 reads YFSETQ. The CDR3 extends over 13 amino acids. CDR3 loop: CASSFGRTDTQYF. The CDR3 nucleotides read TGCGCCAGCAGCTTTGGGCGCACAGATACGCAGTATTTT.

The gene calls are TRBV11-2 and TRBJ2-3; 8 positions match TRBD2. Germline V CDR1 and CDR2: SGHAT, FQNNGV. This CDR3 region has 15 residues. V lost 5 bases to trimming and J lost 2 bases; unmatched junction nucleotides: 6. The chain's CDR3 is CASSQAGANTDTQYF. CDR3 nucleotides: TGTGCCAGCAGCCAAGCGGGGGCGAACACAGATACGCAGTATTTT.

The chain employs TRBV6-4 and TRBJ2-3, with 11 nucleotides matching TRBD2. V lost 4 bases, J lost 4 bases, and 7 bases stayed unmatched. This CDR3 comprises 16 residues. The germline gives CDR1 MRHNA, CDR2 SNTAGT. This CDR3 is CASSALAGGGADTQYF. The CDR3 DNA is TGTGCCAGCAGTGCCCTAGCGGGGGGAGGTGCAGATACGCAGTATTTT.

CDR3 in amino acids: CASSLVDRGNEQFF. The CDR3 DNA is TGTGCCAGCAGCTTGGTTGACAGGGGCAATGAGCAGTTCTTC. This chain joins TRBV5-6 and TRBJ2-1, with 8 positions matching TRBD1. Germline CDR1 SGHDT, CDR2 YYEEEE. This CDR3 has 14 amino acids. Trimming took 0 bases from V and 6 from J; bases not matched to a gene: 2.

This clone was observed once. This chain joins TRBV7-9 and TRBJ2-7, with D perhaps TRBD1 or TRBD2 (5 bases each). V gave up 5 bases and J gave up 7 bases, with 27 bases separating them. This CDR3 is 17 amino acids long. Germline V CDR1 and CDR2: SEHNR, FQNEAQ (reference sequence). Here the CDR3 DNA reads TGTGCCAGCAGCCCGAGATCGGGACCGCTTTCCCGATGGGAGCAGTACTTC. Amino acid sequence: CASSPRSGPLSRWEQYF.

The V call is TRBV19, the J call TRBJ1-6; TRBD1 might be the D (5 bases). Germline lookup yields CDR1 LNHDA and CDR2 SQIVND (reference sequence). This CDR3 is 14 amino acids long. Trimming took 6 bases from V and 10 from J, leaving 16 bases between them. The DNA for the CDR3 is TGTGCCAGTAGCAAGGGGCAGCTGGGATCACCCCTCCACTTT. Translated, it gives CASSKGQLGSPLHF. The entire variable domain, with the rest obtained from reference TRBV19 and TRBJ1-6, is as follows: DGGITQSPKYLFRKEGQNVTLSCEQNLNHDAMYWYRQDPGQGLRLIYYSQIVNDFQKGDIAEGYSVSREKKESFPLTVTSAQKNPTAFYLCASSKGQLGSPLHFGNGTRLTVT.

The CDR3 coding sequence is TGTGCCAGCAGTCCGCCGACAGGGAACCAAGAGACCCAGTACTTC. This gives the protein CASSPPTGNQETQYF. The chain uses TRBV5-6 and TRBJ2-5; 7 bases map to TRBD1. The CDR3 loop spans 15 amino acids. J was trimmed by 0 bases and V by 5 bases; bases with no gene match: 7. The germline gives CDR1 SGHDT, CDR2 YYEEEE.

This clone is labeled as medium-sized (0.01 to 0.1%). Within the sample, other DNA sequences also encode this same CDR3. V and J are TRBV7-3 and TRBJ2-5, with unresolved D. Germline CDR1 reads SGHTA; CDR2 reads FQGTGA. Trimming left V 3 bases short and J 4 bases short, with 9 bases between. The CDR3 is 13 amino acids. The CDR3 DNA reads TGTGCCAGCAGCTTCACGGGTGGAGAGACCCAGTACTTC. Translated: CASSFTGGETQYF.

V usage is TRBV5-6 and J usage is TRBJ1-3; weak D call: TRBD1 (5 bases). Germline lookup yields CDR1 SGHDT and CDR2 YYEEEE. The CDR3 runs to 16 residues. Trimming cost V 2 bases and J 0 bases, with 12 bases left between them. CDR3 sequence reads: CASSFGATTSGNTIYF. The CDR3, as DNA: TGTGCCAGCAGCTTCGGGGCGACTACCTCTGGAAACACCATATATTTT.

V usage is TRBV2 and J usage is TRBJ1-4, with a weak D call TRBD1 (5 bases). The germline V and J ends were trimmed by 7 bases and 2 bases, with 14 bases remaining between them. Germline V CDR1 and CDR2: SNHLY, FYNNEI. This CDR3 has 15 amino acids. CDR3 bases: TGTGCCAGCATCCTCGGGGGGTCGACTAATGAAAAACTGTTTTTT. Encoded protein: CASILGGSTNEKLFF. Full variable domain (remainder filled in from reference TRBV2 and TRBJ1-4): EPEVTQTPSHQVTQMGQEVILRCVPISNHLYFYWYRQILGQKVEFLVSFYNNEISEKSEIFDDQFSVERPDGSNFTLKIRSTKLEDSAMYFCASILGGSTNEKLFFGSGTQLSVL.

The chain links TRBV5-8 to TRBJ1-2; D is undetermined. Germline lookup yields CDR1 SGHTS and CDR2 YDEGEE. This CDR3 comprises 11 residues. V lost 0 bases and J lost 8, with 5 bases in between. The CDR3 is CASSLVGGYTF. The CDR3 nucleotides read TGTGCCAGCAGCTTGGTGGGGGGCTACACCTTC.

This clone was found a few times. The V gene is TRBV7-2, the J gene TRBJ1-4, with 8 bases aligning to TRBD1. The CDR3 consists of 13 residues. Germline CDR1 and CDR2: SGHTA and FQGNSA. The J segment lost 8 bases and the V segment lost 5 bases, leaving 4 bases of the junction unmatched. CDR3 loop: CASSDRTGEKLFF. In DNA, the CDR3 is TGTGCCAGCAGCGATCGGACAGGGGAAAAACTGTTTTTT.

The rearrangement joins TRBV11-2 to TRBJ1-1; perhaps TRBD1 as D (5 bases). V was pared by 2 bases and J by 1 base, with 8 bases between. The germline gives CDR1 SGHAT, CDR2 FQNNGV. The CDR3 length is 14 residues. Here the CDR3 reads CASSLHTGNTEAFF. CDR3 DNA sequence: TGTGCCAGCAGCTTACACACAGGGAACACTGAAGCTTTCTTT.

V usage is TRBV28 and J usage is TRBJ2-1; the match to TRBD2 covers 12 bases. CDR3 length: 16 amino acids. V was pared by 6 bases and J by 3 bases, with 6 bases of the junction left unmatched. CDR1 and CDR2 from the germline V gene are MDHEN and SYDVKM. CDR3 nucleotide sequence: TGTGCCAGCAGGGATACTAGCGGGGGGTACTACAATGAGCAGTTCTTC. This encodes CASRDTSGGYYNEQFF.

The chain has TRBV7-9 and TRBJ2-7, with TRBD1 matching 7 bases. J gave up 6 bases and V 7 bases, and 15 bases lay outside the gene matches. Germline V gene sequence: CDR1 SEHNR, CDR2 FQNEAQ (reference sequence). This CDR3 contains 15 residues. The CDR3 loop reads CASTKSGTDRIEQYF. DNA of the CDR3: TGTGCCAGCACCAAATCGGGGACAGATCGTATCGAGCAGTACTTC.